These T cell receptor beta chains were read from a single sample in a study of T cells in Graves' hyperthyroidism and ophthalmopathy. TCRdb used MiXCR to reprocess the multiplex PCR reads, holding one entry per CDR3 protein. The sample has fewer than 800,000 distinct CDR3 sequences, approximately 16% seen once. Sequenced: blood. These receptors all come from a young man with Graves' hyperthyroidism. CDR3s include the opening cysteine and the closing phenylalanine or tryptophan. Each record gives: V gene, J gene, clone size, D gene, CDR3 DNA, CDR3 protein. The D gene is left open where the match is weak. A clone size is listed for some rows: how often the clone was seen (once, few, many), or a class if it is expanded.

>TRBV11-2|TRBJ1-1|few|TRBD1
TGTGCCAGCAGCTTAGCAGGGGGCGACGTGTACACTGAAGCTTTCTTT
CASSLAGGDVYTEAFF
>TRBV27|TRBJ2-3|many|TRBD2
TGTGCCAGCAGTTTACTAGCGGGGGCAAGCACAGATACGCAGTATTTT
CASSLLAGASTDTQYF
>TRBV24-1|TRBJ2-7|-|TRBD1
TGTGCCACCTGGGACAGGGTCCACGAGCAGTACTTC
CATWDRVHEQYF
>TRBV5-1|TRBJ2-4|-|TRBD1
TGCGCCAGCAGACGAGACAGGGGAAGGGTAGCGGTCAAAGGAGACATTCAGTACTTC
CASRRDRGRVAVKGDIQYF
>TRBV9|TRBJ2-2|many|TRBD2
TGTGCCAGCAGCGCACGACTAGCGGGAGTGGGCGGGGAGCTGTTTTTT
CASSARLAGVGGELFF
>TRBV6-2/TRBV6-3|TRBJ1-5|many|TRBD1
TGTGCCAGCAGTTACTCCCCGGGACAGGGTTATCGTTTGGGCAATCAGCCCCAGCATTTT
CASSYSPGQGYRLGNQPQHF
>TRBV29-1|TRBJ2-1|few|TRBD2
TGCAGCGCAGGAAGCTCGGGAGGGAAATCCTACAATGAGCAGTTCTTC
CSAGSSGGKSYNEQFF
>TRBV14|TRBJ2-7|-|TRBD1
TGTGCCAGCAGCCGACCGGAACAGGGGAACTACGAGCAGTACTTC
CASSRPEQGNYEQYF
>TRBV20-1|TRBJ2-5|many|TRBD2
TGCAGTGCCCTCGGGACTACCCAAGAGACCCAGTACTTC
CSALGTTQETQYF
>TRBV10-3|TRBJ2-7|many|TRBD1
TGTGCCATCAGTACCGACAGGGGCGAGCAGTACTTC
CAISTDRGEQYF
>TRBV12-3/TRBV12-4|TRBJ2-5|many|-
TGTGCCAGCAGTTTGTTTGCTAGGGAGACCCAGTACTTC
CASSLFARETQYF
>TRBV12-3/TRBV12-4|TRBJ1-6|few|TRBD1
TGTGCCAGCACACGACAGGGGGGATCACCCCTCCACTTT
CASTRQGGSPLHF
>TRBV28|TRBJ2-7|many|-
TGTGCCAGCAGTAACCCGAGGGAGCAGTACTTC
CASSNPREQYF
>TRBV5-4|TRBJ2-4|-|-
TGTGCCAGCAGCTCAACAGTTGCCGAAAACATTCAGTACTTC
CASSSTVAENIQYF
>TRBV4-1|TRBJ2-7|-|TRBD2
TGCACCAGCAGCCAAGCGGGGGGCGCGGTTCCCTACGAGCAGTACTTC
CTSSQAGGAVPYEQYF
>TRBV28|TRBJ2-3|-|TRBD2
TGTGCCAGCAGAGGGACTAGCGGGAGGACGACAGATACGCAGTATTTT
CASRGTSGRTTDTQYF
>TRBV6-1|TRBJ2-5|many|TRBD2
TGTGCCAGCAGTTTCCCGGTGTTAGCGGGAGACCCCAAGACGACCCAGTACTTC
CASSFPVLAGDPKTTQYF
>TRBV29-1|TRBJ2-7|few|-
TGCAGCGTTGGGATCGACTACGAGCAGTACTTC
CSVGIDYEQYF
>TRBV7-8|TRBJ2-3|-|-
TGTGCCAGCAGCTCGACACTGAGCACAGATACGCAGTATTTT
CASSSTLSTDTQYF
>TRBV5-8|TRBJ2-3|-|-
TGTGCCAGCAGCGAATTAGGGGCGGGGTACACAGATACGCAGTATTTT
CASSELGAGYTDTQYF
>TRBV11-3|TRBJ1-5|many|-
TGTGCCAGCAGCTTAAGGACCCAGCCCCAGCATTTT
CASSLRTQPQHF
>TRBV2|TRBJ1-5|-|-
TGTGCCAGCAGTGAGGGACAACAAGTCGGTCAGCCCCAGCATTTT
CASSEGQQVGQPQHF
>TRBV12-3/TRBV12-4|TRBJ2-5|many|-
TGTGCCAGCAGCTTTTCAGAGACCCAGTACTTC
CASSFSETQYF
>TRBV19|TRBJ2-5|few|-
TGTGCCAGTAGTATACCGGACCGACCAGGGGCCCAGTACTTC
CASSIPDRPGAQYF
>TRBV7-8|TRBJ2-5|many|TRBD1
TGTGCCAGCAGCTTAGGGGGACAGCGCCAAGAGACCCAGTACTTC
CASSLGGQRQETQYF
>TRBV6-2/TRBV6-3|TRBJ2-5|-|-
TGTGCCAGCAGTTACCCTAGGTCCCTACCGTACCAAGAGACCCAGTACTTC
CASSYPRSLPYQETQYF
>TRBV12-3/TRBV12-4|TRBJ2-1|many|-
TGTGCCAGCAGTTTCCCGTACAATGAGCAGTTCTTC
CASSFPYNEQFF
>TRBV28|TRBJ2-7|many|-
TGTGCCAGCAGTTCGCCCGGGACCCAATCCTACGAGCAGTACTTC
CASSSPGTQSYEQYF
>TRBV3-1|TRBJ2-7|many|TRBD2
TGTGCCAGCAGCCGGGGACTAGCGGGAGTGGAGTCCTACGAGCAGTACTTC
CASSRGLAGVESYEQYF
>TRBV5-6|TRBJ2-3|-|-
TGTGCCAGCAGCTCGGGGGTTAGGGAGAGCCCCACAGATACGCAGTATTTT
CASSSGVRESPTDTQYF
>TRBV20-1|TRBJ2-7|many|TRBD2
TGCAGTGCTAGAGATTACAGCGGGAGCTTGAACGAGCAGTACTTC
CSARDYSGSLNEQYF
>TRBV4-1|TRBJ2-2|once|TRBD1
TGCGCCAGCAGCCCCAGGGGGAACTCGAACACCGGGGAGCTGTTTTTT
CASSPRGNSNTGELFF
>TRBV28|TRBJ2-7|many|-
TGTGCCAGCAGTTGGGGGGGGGCCAAGGGCTCACACGAGCAGTACTTC
CASSWGGAKGSHEQYF
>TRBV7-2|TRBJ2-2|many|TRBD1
TGTGCCAGTACCGGGACAGGGGGCTTTGGTCGGACCGGGGAGCTGTTTTTT
CASTGTGGFGRTGELFF
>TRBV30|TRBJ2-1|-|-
TGTGCCTGGGATTTTCGCGCGGGATTTTACAATGAGCAGTTCTTC
CAWDFRAGFYNEQFF